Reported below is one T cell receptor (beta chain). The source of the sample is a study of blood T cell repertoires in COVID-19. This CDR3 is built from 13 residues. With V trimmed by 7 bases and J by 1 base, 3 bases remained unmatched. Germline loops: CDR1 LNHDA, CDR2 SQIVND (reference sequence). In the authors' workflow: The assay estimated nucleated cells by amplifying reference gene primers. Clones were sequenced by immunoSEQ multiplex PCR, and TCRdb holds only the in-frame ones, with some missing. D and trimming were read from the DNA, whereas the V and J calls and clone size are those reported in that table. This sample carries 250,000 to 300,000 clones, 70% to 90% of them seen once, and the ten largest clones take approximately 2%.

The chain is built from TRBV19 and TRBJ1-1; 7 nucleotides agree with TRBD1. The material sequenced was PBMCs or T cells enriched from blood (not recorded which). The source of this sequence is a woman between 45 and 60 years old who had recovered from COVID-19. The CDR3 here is CASTGGPNTEAFF. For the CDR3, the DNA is TGTGCCAGTACAGGGGGGCCGAACACTGAAGCTTTCTTT.